The sequence of this T cell receptor beta chain was determined in a study of T cell responses to AZD1222 COVID-19 vaccine. Regarding the study as a whole: Repertoires were obtained only post-peak T cell response. Mostly white British, mostly female donors; authors suggested clonal diversity may be underestimated. Close to half of all spike-specific TCRs reportedly target regions of the variants that are unmutated.

As concerns this clone: Its specificity is not known.

The assay was immunoSEQ multiplex PCR, and TCRdb's table has in-frame clones only and misses some. The data show about 140,000 clones, 80% to 95% seen once. Per germline, CDR1 KGHSH and CDR2 LQKENI. The ends were cut back, 3 bases at V and 5 bases at J, with 21 bases in the middle. The length of the CDR3 is 17 residues. V and J are TRBV18 and TRBJ2-3, with D maybe TRBD2 (5 bases). The specimen was peripheral blood, collected 28 days after the second AZD1222 dose. The sequence was collected from an adult who received the AZD1222 COVID-19 vaccine. CDR3 amino acids: CASSPWSGGVTGDTQYF. CDR3 nucleotide sequence: TGTGCCAGCTCACCGTGGAGCGGTGGAGTAACTGGAGATACGCAGTATTTT. The variable domain in full, with the rest retrieved from reference TRBV18 and TRBJ2-3, is NAGVMQNPRHLVRRRGQEARLRCSPMKGHSHVYWYRQLPEEGLKFMVYLQKENIIDESGMPKERFSAEFPKEGPSILRIQQVVRGDSAAYFCASSPWSGGVTGDTQYFGPGTRLTVL.